This is a list of T cell receptor beta chains from one sample in a study of blood T cell repertoires in COVID-19. This table comes from immunoSEQ multiplex PCR, and its TCRdb copy is limited to in-frame clones, with some not included. The repertoire has about 270,000 clones, roughly 85% of them found once; the top ten carry under 3.5%. Sequencing was done on a sample of peripheral blood. The origin of the receptors is a woman aged 18-30 years with acute or convalescent COVID-19. Both conserved end residues are part of each CDR3.

TRBV27	TRBJ2-7	CASSLSRGPKMQYF
TRBV13	TRBJ1-2	CASSLTGGAGDGYTF
TRBV6-5	TRBJ1-2	CASSSPGQFYGYTF
TRBV24-1	TRBJ2-5	CATSSLSLGQGETQYF
TRBV28	TRBJ2-1	CASISYNEQFF
TRBV15	TRBJ2-1	CATSTWRENNEQFF
TRBV7-2	TRBJ1-4	CASSPDRGEKLFF
TRBV15	TRBJ2-1	CATSRDRTPSNEQFF
TRBV6-5	TRBJ1-2	CASRKQEGRHYGYTF
TRBV5-1	TRBJ2-3	CASSPGLAGPRGGTQYF
TRBV5-1	TRBJ1-4	CASSLAGAATNEKLFF
TRBV28	TRBJ1-2	CASRLTLYGYTF
TRBV19	TRBJ2-2	CARETSRNGELFF
TRBV4-3	TRBJ2-1	CASSPGRGAGGPGEQFF
TRBV6-5	TRBJ2-1	CASGGTSENNEQFF
TRBV15	TRBJ2-5	CATSPGGFWETQYF
TRBV5-5	TRBJ2-7	CASSLSWGDEQYF
TRBV4-1	TRBJ1-3	CASSQGHMVTGGNTIYF
TRBV7-2	TRBJ1-5	CASSLGGLRGQPQHF
TRBV7-9	TRBJ2-1	CASSGGQGGDNEQFF
TRBV14	TRBJ2-3	CASSQVPGGTDTQYF
TRBV7-2	TRBJ2-2	CASSADRVSTGELFF
TRBV6-2/TRBV6-3	TRBJ1-5	CASSTNRGSNQPQHF
TRBV6-5	TRBJ1-4	CASRQSGTHEKLFF
TRBV11-2	TRBJ2-5	CASSLDLAGEGTQYF
TRBV5-1	TRBJ1-1	CASSLAGDRGRGTEAFF
TRBV27	TRBJ2-1	CASSLDPGTRREQFF
TRBV30	TRBJ2-3	CALGAYSTDTQYF
TRBV6-2/TRBV6-3	TRBJ2-1	CASSYYDEQFF
TRBV28	TRBJ1-2	CASSVIDYGYTF
TRBV7-9	TRBJ2-7	CASSPFDNSYEQYF
TRBV28	TRBJ2-1	CASSSRTSGTYNEQFF
TRBV27	TRBJ2-2	CASTIWSFRGRTGELFF
TRBV14	TRBJ2-1	CASSQWAVLGSEQFF
TRBV30	TRBJ2-1	CAWTGGRAKRYNEQFF
TRBV5-4	TRBJ2-1	CASSFPGTGVNEQFF
TRBV19	TRBJ1-5	CASSMIEGTVLNQPQHF